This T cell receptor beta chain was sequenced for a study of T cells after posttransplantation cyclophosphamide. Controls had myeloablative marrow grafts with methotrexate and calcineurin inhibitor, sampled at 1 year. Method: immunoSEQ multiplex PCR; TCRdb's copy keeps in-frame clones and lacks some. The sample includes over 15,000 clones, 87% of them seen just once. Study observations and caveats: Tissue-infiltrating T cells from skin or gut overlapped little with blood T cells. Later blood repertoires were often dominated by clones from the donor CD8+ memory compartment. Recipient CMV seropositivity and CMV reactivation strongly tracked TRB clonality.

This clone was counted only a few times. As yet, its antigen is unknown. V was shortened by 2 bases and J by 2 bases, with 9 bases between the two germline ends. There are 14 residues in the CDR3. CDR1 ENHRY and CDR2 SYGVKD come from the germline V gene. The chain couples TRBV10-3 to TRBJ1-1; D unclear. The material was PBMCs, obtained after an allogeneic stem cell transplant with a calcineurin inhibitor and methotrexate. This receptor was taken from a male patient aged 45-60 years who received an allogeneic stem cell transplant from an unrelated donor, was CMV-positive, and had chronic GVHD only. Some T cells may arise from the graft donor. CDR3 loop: CAISEGQTNTEAFF. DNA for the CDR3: TGTGCCATCAGTGAGGGGCAGACAAACACTGAAGCTTTCTTT.